Following are 20 T cell receptor beta chains from one sample sequenced in a study of tumour-infiltrating T cells in Burkitt lymphoma. Some clones are missing from TCRdb's copy, which holds only in-frame ones; the method was immunoSEQ multiplex PCR. The sample yields tens of thousands of clones, around 29% seen once. The sequenced sample was tumor tissue. The receptors originated from a human donor with Burkitt lymphoma.

In this sample, this clone turned up a few times. V gene TRBV5-6 combines with J gene TRBJ1-1, with D possibly being TRBD1 (5 bases). Germline CDR1 and CDR2: SGHDT and YYEEEE. CDR3 size: 15 residues. V was pared by 4 bases and J by 6 bases, with 19 bases between. CDR3 sequence: CASSPRVGTGAEAFF. The CDR3 nucleotides are TGTGCCAGCAGCCCCCGGGTCGGCACGGGGGCTGAAGCTTTCTTT.

This clone came up a few times. The V call is TRBV7-9, the J call TRBJ2-7, with 8 bases fitting TRBD2. CDR3 length equals 14 residues. The junction had 6 bases not matched to a gene; V was cut back by 8 bases and J by 0 bases. CDR1 and CDR2 from the germline V gene are SEHNR and FQNEAQ (reference sequence). CDR3 residues: CASAGGVSSYEQYF. DNA of the CDR3: TGTGCCAGCGCCGGGGGGGTCAGCTCCTACGAGCAGTACTTC. The full variable domain, its missing parts supplied by reference TRBV7-9 and TRBJ2-7, is DTGVSQNPRHKITKRGQNVTFRCDPISEHNRLYWYRQTLGQGPEFLTYFQNEAQLEKSRLLSDRFSAERPKGSFSTLEIQRTEQGDSAMYLCASAGGVSSYEQYFGPGTRLTVT.

The V gene is TRBV7-2, the J gene TRBJ1-5, with 7 bases fitting TRBD1. CDR1 is SGHTA, CDR2 FQGNSA, per germline. This CDR3 region has 15 residues. V lost 5 bases, J lost 2 bases, and 6 bases stayed unmatched. CDR3 sequence (DNA): TGTGCCAGCAGCCTCGACAGGGCCGGCAATCAGCCCCAGCATTTT. Its translation: CASSLDRAGNQPQHF.

The V gene is TRBV5-1, the J gene TRBJ1-6; 10 bases agree with TRBD1. Trimming cost V 4 bases and J 5 bases; bases outside gene matches: 6. The length of the CDR3 is 16 residues. Per germline, CDR1 SGHRS and CDR2 YFSETQ. The CDR3 bases are TGCGCCAGCAGCACAGCCGGGACAGGGGATAATTCACCCCTCCACTTT. It yields the protein CASSTAGTGDNSPLHF. Looking up the rest from reference TRBV5-1 and TRBJ1-6 gives the full variable domain: KAGVTQTPRYLIKTRGQQVTLSCSPISGHRSVSWYQQTPGQGLQFLFEYFSETQRNKGNFPGRFSGRQFSNSRSEMNVSTLELGDSALYLCASSTAGTGDNSPLHFGNGTRLTVT.

This clone was recorded only once. The chain links TRBV5-6 to TRBJ1-2; perhaps TRBD1 as D (5 bases). This CDR3 spans 15 amino acids. Trimming left V 2 bases short and J 4 bases short, with 15 bases between. Germline V gene sequence: CDR1 SGHDT, CDR2 YYEEEE. CDR3 residues: CASSLFGQGPYGYTF. CDR3 DNA: TGTGCCAGCAGCTTATTCGGCCAGGGACCCTATGGCTACACCTTC.

The rearrangement links TRBV13 to TRBJ2-5, with TRBD2 identical over 8 bases. The V segment lost 3 bases and the J segment 5 bases; nucleotides outside the gene matches: 5. In germline, CDR1 is PRHDT, CDR2 FYEKMQ (reference sequence). The CDR3 runs 14 residues. CDR3 DNA: TGTGCCAGCAGCTTCGGCGGGGGGAGGGAGACCCAGTACTTC. This codes for CASSFGGGRETQYF.

V usage is TRBV7-2 and J usage is TRBJ2-5; no firm D call. Germline CDR1 and CDR2: SGHTA and FQGNSA. Trimming shortened V by 5 bases and J by 1 base, and 11 bases separated the two germline ends. CDR3 length: 14 amino acids. For the CDR3, the DNA is TGTGCCAGCAGCCTAGTGTCCCTCCAAGAGACCCAGTACTTC. It encodes CASSLVSLQETQYF.

V is TRBV9 and J is TRBJ2-2; D gene uncertain. Germline CDR1 is SGDLS and CDR2 is YYNGEE. With 4 bases removed from V and 9 bases from J, the gap between germline ends came to 13 bases. The CDR3 sequence is 13 residues long. CDR3 sequence: CASSLGLVRELFF. CDR3 in DNA: TGTGCCAGCAGCCTCGGCCTGGTACGGGAGCTGTTTTTT.

This clone was observed a handful of times. The gene calls are TRBV7-8 and TRBJ1-2; no definite D call. The CDR3 is 13 residues long. In germline, CDR1 is SGHVS, CDR2 FQNEAQ. V lost 1 base and J lost 4, with 7 bases in between. The CDR3 sequence is CASSLGQGYGYTF. The CDR3 nucleotides are TGTGCCAGCAGCTTAGGCCAAGGCTATGGCTACACCTTC.

The V and J genes are TRBV11-2 and TRBJ2-2; 8 bases align to TRBD1. Germline loops: CDR1 SGHAT, CDR2 FQNNGV. The CDR3 contains 17 residues. The ends lost 0 bases at V and 3 bases at J; junction bases unmatched: 6. CDR3 region: CASSLDAGQVYTGELFF. The CDR3 coding sequence is TGTGCCAGCAGCTTAGATGCGGGACAGGTATACACCGGGGAGCTGTTTTTT.

This clone was seen a handful of times. The chain employs TRBV19 and TRBJ1-2; TRBD1 agrees at 7 bases. Losses at the gene ends were 5 bases for V and 0 bases for J; bases not matched to a gene: 9. Germline CDR1 reads LNHDA; CDR2 reads SQIVND (reference sequence). The CDR3 is 16 amino acids. DNA of the CDR3: TGTGCCAGTAGTGTAACCGGGACAGCTTCTAACTATGGCTACACCTTC. Amino acid sequence: CASSVTGTASNYGYTF.

This clone showed up just a few times. This chain connects TRBV5-6 to TRBJ2-3, with D tentatively TRBD2 (5 bases). CDR1 is SGHDT, CDR2 YYEEEE, per germline. Trimming cost V 2 bases and J 2 bases, with 6 bases left between them. The CDR3 totals 13 residues. This chain's CDR3 is CASSFGDTDTQYF. In nucleotides, the CDR3 is TGTGCCAGCAGCTTCGGGGACACAGATACGCAGTATTTT. Complete variable domain (other parts from reference TRBV5-6 and TRBJ2-3): DAGVTQSPTHLIKTRGQQVTLRCSPKSGHDTVSWYQQALGQGPQFIFQYYEEEERQRGNFPDRFSGHQFPNYSSELNVNALLLGDSALYLCASSFGDTDTQYFGPGTRLTVL.

This clone was detected only a few times. The V gene is TRBV5-6, the J gene TRBJ1-1; no definite D call. The CDR3 is 15 residues long. Germline V gene sequence: CDR1 SGHDT, CDR2 YYEEEE. The V gene lost 1 base and the J gene lost 0 bases, with 10 bases spanning the gap. CDR3 in DNA: TGTGCCAGCAGCTTGAGTCCGACCATGAACACTGAAGCTTTCTTT. Translated, it gives CASSLSPTMNTEAFF.

The chain employs TRBV25-1 and TRBJ2-1; TRBD2 matches 9 bases. The trim removed 1 base at V and 3 bases at J, leaving 4 bases unmatched. The CDR3 consists of 16 residues. Looked up from germline, CDR1 is MGHDK and CDR2 is SYGVNS. Written as DNA, the CDR3 is TGTGCCAGCAGTGAATTTGCGGGGGGGCTCTACAATGAGCAGTTCTTC. It codes for CASSEFAGGLYNEQFF.

This clone came up once. The genes are TRBV19 and TRBJ1-3; 7 positions match TRBD1. V was clipped by 5 bases and J by 0 bases; unmatched bases: 7. The germline V gene has CDR1 LNHDA and CDR2 SQIVND (reference sequence). The CDR3 length is 16 residues. Here the CDR3 DNA reads TGTGCCAGTAGTCTCCAGGGGGAAAGCTCTGGAAACACCATATATTTT. Protein: CASSLQGESSGNTIYF. The full variable domain, its missing parts supplied by reference TRBV19 and TRBJ1-3, is DGGITQSPKYLFRKEGQNVTLSCEQNLNHDAMYWYRQDPGQGLRLIYYSQIVNDFQKGDIAEGYSVSREKKESFPLTVTSAQKNPTAFYLCASSLQGESSGNTIYFGEGSWLTVV.

This clone was seen a handful of times. The gene calls are TRBV27 and TRBJ1-1, with 8 bases matching TRBD1. J lost 2 bases, V lost 7 bases, and 12 bases had no gene match. Germline CDR1 reads MNHEY; CDR2 reads SMNVEV (reference sequence). The CDR3 is 16 amino acids. The CDR3 coding sequence is TGTGCCAGCAAGCCCCTTGGACAGGGAGCTAACACTGAAGCTTTCTTT. Encoded protein: CASKPLGQGANTEAFF.

A few counts support this clone. This chain connects TRBV1 to TRBJ2-7; TRBD1, the D gene given by the table, was not confirmed from the DNA. TRBV1 represents a pseudogene. The CDR3 spans 14 residues. CDR3 sequence: CTSSQVDSPYEQYF. The CDR3 coding sequence is TGCACCAGCAGCCAAGTCGACAGTCCCTACGAGCAGTACTTC.

As for this clone: Other DNA sequences from this sample encode an identical CDR3 as well. The chain joins TRBV5-6 to TRBJ1-1; unclear D gene. Between the trimmed V and J ends, which lost 2 bases and 8 bases, there was a span of 13 bases. The CDR3 totals 13 residues. The germline V gene has CDR1 SGHDT and CDR2 YYEEEE. CDR3 loop: CASSLQFRLEAFF. CDR3 sequence (DNA): TGTGCCAGCAGCTTACAATTTCGTCTCGAAGCTTTCTTT.

In its sample, this clone ranks as medium-sized (0.01 to 0.1%). The chain couples TRBV5-3 to TRBJ2-5; D might be TRBD1 or TRBD2, each matching 6 bases. TRBV5-3 is identified as an open reading frame with a role that is uncertain. The CDR3 totals 14 residues. V lost 1 base, J lost 5 bases, and 12 bases lay in between. The CDR3 region has the DNA TGTGCCAGAAGCTTGATGGGGGGCAGGGAGACCCAGTACTTC. This codes for CARSLMGGRETQYF.

The rearrangement links TRBV5-1 to TRBJ2-1, with 7 bases fitting TRBD2. The CDR3 loop spans 12 amino acids. Germline V gives CDR1 SGHRS, CDR2 YFSETQ. V gave up 6 bases and J gave up 6 bases; unmatched junction bases: 3. CDR3: CASKASGNEQFF. Written as DNA, the CDR3 is TGCGCCAGCAAAGCTAGCGGCAATGAGCAGTTCTTC.